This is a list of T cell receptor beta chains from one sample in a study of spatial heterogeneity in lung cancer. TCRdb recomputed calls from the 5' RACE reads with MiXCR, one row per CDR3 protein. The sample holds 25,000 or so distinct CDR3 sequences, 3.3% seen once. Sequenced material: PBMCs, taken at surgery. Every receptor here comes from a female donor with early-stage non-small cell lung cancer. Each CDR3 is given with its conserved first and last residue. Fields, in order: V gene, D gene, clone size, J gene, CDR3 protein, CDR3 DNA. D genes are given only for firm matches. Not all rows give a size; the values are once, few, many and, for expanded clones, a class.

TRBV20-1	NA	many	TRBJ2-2	CSSSQGPGELFF	TGCAGTTCCTCGCAGGGACCCGGGGAGCTGTTTTTT
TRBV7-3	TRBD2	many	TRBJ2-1	CASSPSRWGGSNEQFF	TGTGCCAGCAGCCCCAGCCGGTGGGGGGGAAGTAATGAGCAGTTCTTC
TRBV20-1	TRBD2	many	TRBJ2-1	CSAEIAGYNEQFF	TGCAGTGCTGAGATAGCGGGATACAATGAGCAGTTCTTC
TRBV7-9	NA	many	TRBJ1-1	CASSPGDPSSGEAFF	TGTGCCAGCAGCCCTGGGGACCCAAGTAGTGGGGAAGCTTTCTTT
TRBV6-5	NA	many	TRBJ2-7	CASRTPGEQYF	TGTGCCAGCAGAACCCCTGGGGAGCAGTACTTC
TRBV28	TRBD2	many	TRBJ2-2	CASRRELAGRAGELFF	TGTGCCAGCAGACGTGAACTAGCGGGAAGGGCCGGGGAGCTGTTTTTT
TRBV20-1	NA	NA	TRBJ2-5	CSARDIRTGRVWETQYF	TGCAGTGCTAGAGATATCAGGACAGGGAGGGTTTGGGAGACCCAGTACTTC
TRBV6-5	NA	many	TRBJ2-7	CASSPLDRTYEQYF	TGTGCCAGCAGCCCGTTAGACAGGACCTACGAGCAGTACTTC
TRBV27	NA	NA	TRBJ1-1	CASSTRWRDRGNTEAFF	TGTGCCAGCAGTACCCGCTGGAGGGACCGCGGGAACACTGAAGCTTTCTTT
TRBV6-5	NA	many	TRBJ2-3	CASRAWGNTDTQYF	TGTGCCAGCAGGGCATGGGGGAACACAGATACGCAGTATTTT
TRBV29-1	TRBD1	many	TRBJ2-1	CSLRDSGYNEQFF	TGCAGCCTCCGGGACAGCGGCTACAATGAGCAGTTCTTC
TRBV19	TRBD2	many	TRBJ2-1	CASSVSGTTYNEQFF	TGTGCCAGTAGTGTTAGCGGGACGACCTACAATGAGCAGTTCTTC
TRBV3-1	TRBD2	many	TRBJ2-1	CASRNLAGGPDNEQFF	TGTGCCAGCAGGAATCTAGCGGGAGGGCCAGACAATGAGCAGTTCTTC
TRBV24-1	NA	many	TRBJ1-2	CATSDSGPMWGYTF	TGTGCCACCAGTGATTCCGGGCCCATGTGGGGCTACACCTTC
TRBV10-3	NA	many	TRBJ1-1	CASHSGNTEAFF	TGTGCCAGCCATTCAGGGAACACTGAAGCTTTCTTT
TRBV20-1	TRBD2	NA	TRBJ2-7	CSAKGLAGDEQYF	TGCAGTGCTAAGGGACTAGCGGGAGACGAGCAGTACTTC
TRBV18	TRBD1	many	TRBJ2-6	CASPVDRGRMASGANVLTF	TGTGCCAGCCCCGTCGACAGGGGGCGTATGGCCTCTGGGGCCAACGTCCTGACTTTC
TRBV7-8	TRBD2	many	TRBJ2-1	CASSLGGTRNNEQFF	TGTGCCAGCAGCTTAGGTGGGACTAGGAACAATGAGCAGTTCTTC
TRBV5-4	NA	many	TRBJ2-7	CASSFGELAGSEQYF	TGTGCCAGCAGCTTCGGAGAACTAGCAGGTTCCGAGCAGTACTTC
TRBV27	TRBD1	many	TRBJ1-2	CASSFTGQRLGYTF	TGTGCCAGCAGTTTTACGGGACAGCGACTAGGCTACACCTTC
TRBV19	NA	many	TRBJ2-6	CASSMGPTGFSGANVLTF	TGTGCCAGTAGTATGGGTCCTACAGGGTTCTCTGGGGCCAACGTCCTGACTTTC
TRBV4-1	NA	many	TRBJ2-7	CASRSTLLENEQYF	TGCGCCAGCAGATCTACCTTACTAGAAAACGAGCAGTACTTC
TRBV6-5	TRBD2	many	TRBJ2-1	CASSLASGAYNEQFF	TGTGCCAGCAGTTTAGCTAGCGGGGCTTACAATGAGCAGTTCTTC
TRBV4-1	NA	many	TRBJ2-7	CASSQVGARNYEQYF	TGCGCCAGCAGCCAAGTTGGGGCGCGTAACTACGAGCAGTACTTC
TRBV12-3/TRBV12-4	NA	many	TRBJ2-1	CASTDRGINNEQFF	TGTGCCAGCACCGACCGCGGGATTAACAATGAGCAGTTCTTC
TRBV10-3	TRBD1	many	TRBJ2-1	CAISGADRTGGPYNEQFF	TGTGCCATCAGTGGGGCGGATAGGACAGGGGGTCCCTACAATGAGCAGTTCTTC
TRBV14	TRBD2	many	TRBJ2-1	CASSLFSIGLAGGQTTSSYNEQFF	TGTGCCAGCAGCCTTTTTTCCATCGGGTTAGCGGGAGGACAAACTACTAGCTCCTACAATGAGCAGTTCTTC
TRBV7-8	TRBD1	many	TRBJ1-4	CASSLARAAGQSNEKLFF	TGTGCCAGCAGCTTAGCCAGAGCCGCGGGACAGAGTAATGAAAAACTGTTTTTT
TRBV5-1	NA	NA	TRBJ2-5	CASSLRGSGVETQYF	TGCGCCAGCAGCTTGCGAGGGAGTGGGGTGGAGACCCAGTACTTC
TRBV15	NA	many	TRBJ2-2	CATSSRPSGSGELFF	TGTGCCACCAGCAGTAGACCATCAGGGTCCGGGGAGCTGTTTTTT
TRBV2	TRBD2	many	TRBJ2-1	CASSDPRGTSGRASYNEQFF	TGTGCCAGCAGTGACCCTAGGGGGACTAGCGGGAGGGCCTCCTACAATGAGCAGTTCTTC
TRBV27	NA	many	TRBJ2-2	CASSFLLGGPNTGELFF	TGTGCCAGCAGTTTTCTTTTAGGGGGACCGAACACCGGGGAGCTGTTTTTT
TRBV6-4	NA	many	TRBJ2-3	CASSAGVETDTQYF	TGTGCCAGCAGTGCAGGGGTCGAGACAGATACGCAGTATTTT
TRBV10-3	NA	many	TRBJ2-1	CAINDLGPNNEQFF	TGTGCCATCAATGACTTGGGACCAAACAATGAGCAGTTCTTC
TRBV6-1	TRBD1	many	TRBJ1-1	CASSEGQGRPEAFF	TGTGCCAGCAGTGAAGGACAGGGCCGCCCTGAAGCTTTCTTT
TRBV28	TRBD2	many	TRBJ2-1	CASSSPVAGDYNEQFF	TGTGCCAGCAGTTCCCCAGTAGCGGGAGACTACAATGAGCAGTTCTTC
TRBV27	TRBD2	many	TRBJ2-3	CASNDLIPGLARSGVSTDTQYF	TGTGCCAGCAACGACCTTATTCCGGGACTAGCGAGGAGCGGGGTCAGCACAGATACGCAGTATTTT
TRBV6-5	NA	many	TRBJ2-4	CASSYSGIQGGKNIQYF	TGTGCCAGCAGTTACTCTGGCATCCAAGGGGGCAAAAACATTCAGTACTTC
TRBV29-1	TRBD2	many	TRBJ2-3	CSAGSGTKDTQYF	TGCAGCGCTGGCAGCGGGACGAAGGATACGCAGTATTTT
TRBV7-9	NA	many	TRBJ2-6	CASSPRVLGANVLTF	TGTGCCAGCAGCCCCCGCGTCCTAGGGGCCAACGTCCTGACTTTC
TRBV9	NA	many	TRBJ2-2	CASSVEGTGELFF	TGTGCCAGCAGCGTGGAGGGGACCGGGGAGCTGTTTTTT
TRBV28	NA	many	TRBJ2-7	CASGPEGGWYEQYF	TGTGCCAGCGGACCGGAGGGGGGCTGGTACGAGCAGTACTTC